A selection of T cell receptor beta chains follows, all from one sample in a study of T cells in Graves' hyperthyroidism and ophthalmopathy. TCRdb redid the calling of the multiplex PCR reads with MiXCR, one entry per CDR3 protein. The repertoire holds 450,000 to 700,000 distinct CDR3 sequences, about 45% seen once, with 15% to 20% in the top ten. Specimen: peripheral blood or thyroid tissue (not recorded which). The receptors shown here come from an adult woman with Graves' disease, either hyperthyroidism or ophthalmopathy (not recorded which). Each CDR3 is given with its conserved first and last residue. A D gene is named only where the DNA matches it firmly. Clone sizes are given selectively: once, few, many, or a class where the clone is expanded.

v_call: TRBV7-2; j_call: TRBJ2-6; clone_size: NA; d_call: NA; cdr3_aa: CASSHRDSGANVLTF; cdr3_nt: TGTGCCAGCAGTCACAGGGACTCTGGGGCCAACGTCCTGACTTTC
v_call: TRBV20-1; j_call: TRBJ1-3; clone_size: NA; d_call: NA; cdr3_aa: CSAQRASNTIYF; cdr3_nt: TGCAGTGCCCAGAGGGCGTCGAACACCATATATTTT
v_call: TRBV29-1; j_call: TRBJ2-5; clone_size: few; d_call: NA; cdr3_aa: CSVVGFKEGGKTQYF; cdr3_nt: TGCAGCGTTGTGGGCTTTAAGGAGGGGGGGAAGACCCAGTACTTC
v_call: TRBV25-1; j_call: TRBJ1-6; clone_size: once; d_call: NA; cdr3_aa: CASSEGPGGSSPLHF; cdr3_nt: TGTGCCAGCAGTGAAGGACCGGGTGGTAGTTCACCCCTCCACTTT
v_call: TRBV5-6; j_call: TRBJ2-5; clone_size: many; d_call: NA; cdr3_aa: CASSGGYLAVQETQYF; cdr3_nt: TGTGCCAGCAGCGGGGGATACTTAGCGGTACAAGAGACCCAGTACTTC
v_call: TRBV29-1; j_call: TRBJ2-5; clone_size: few; d_call: NA; cdr3_aa: CSVESEYQETQYF; cdr3_nt: TGCAGCGTTGAAAGCGAGTACCAAGAGACCCAGTACTTC
v_call: TRBV5-6; j_call: TRBJ1-1; clone_size: many; d_call: NA; cdr3_aa: CASSLRAGRTEAFF; cdr3_nt: TGTGCCAGCAGCTTGAGGGCAGGGCGGACTGAAGCTTTCTTT
v_call: TRBV7-8; j_call: TRBJ1-1; clone_size: NA; d_call: NA; cdr3_aa: CASSLVGGAFF; cdr3_nt: TGTGCCAGCAGCTTAGTGGGGGGGGCTTTCTTT
v_call: TRBV7-3; j_call: TRBJ1-2; clone_size: NA; d_call: TRBD1; cdr3_aa: CASSSGTGGRYGYTF; cdr3_nt: TGTGCCAGCAGCTCCGGGACAGGGGGTCGGTATGGCTACACCTTC
v_call: TRBV10-3; j_call: TRBJ1-2; clone_size: NA; d_call: NA; cdr3_aa: CAWSDVGRTYGYTF; cdr3_nt: TGTGCCTGGAGTGATGTGGGCAGGACGTATGGCTACACCTTC
v_call: TRBV30; j_call: TRBJ1-1; clone_size: NA; d_call: TRBD1; cdr3_aa: CAWDDIRGGDTEAFF; cdr3_nt: TGTGCCTGGGATGACATCAGGGGGGGGGACACTGAAGCTTTCTTT
v_call: TRBV20-1; j_call: TRBJ2-7; clone_size: many; d_call: NA; cdr3_aa: CSARDPRGATYEQYF; cdr3_nt: TGCAGTGCTAGAGACCCTCGCGGGGCAACCTACGAGCAGTACTTC
v_call: TRBV15; j_call: TRBJ1-2; clone_size: NA; d_call: NA; cdr3_aa: CATNTASYLRGYTF; cdr3_nt: TGTGCCACCAACACGGCCAGCTACCTCCGTGGCTACACCTTC
v_call: TRBV29-1; j_call: TRBJ2-7; clone_size: NA; d_call: NA; cdr3_aa: CSVEAGRGYEQYF; cdr3_nt: TGCAGCGTTGAAGCGGGTAGGGGCTACGAGCAGTACTTC